This T cell receptor (beta chain) was documented in a study of beta chain features in type 1 diabetes. The authors reverse transcribed all of the isolated RNA, so sequencing captured expressed TCRB transcripts. Sequencing was performed with immunoSEQ multiplex PCR; in TCRdb, only in-frame clones are kept and a portion is missing. The profile shows 200,000 to 250,000 clones, approximately 11% of them singletons. This clone was observed a handful of times. Its target is not known. Notes on the study in general: Researchers could not determine here whether HLA type influences TCRB rearrangement.

With 0 bases removed from V and 4 bases from J, the gap between germline ends came to 13 bases. The CDR3 covers 15 residues. The germline V gene encodes CDR1 SGHDN and CDR2 FVKESK. The sample consisted of central memory CD4+ T cells from blood. The chain combines TRBV14 with TRBJ2-7, with D perhaps matching TRBD1 (5 bases). This TCR derives from a man between 18 and 35 years old in good health. CDR3 residues: CASSQDGQGEYEQYF. The DNA of the CDR3 is TGTGCCAGCAGCCAAGATGGGCAGGGCGAGTACGAGCAGTACTTC. Based on the CDR3 plus reference TRBV14 and TRBJ2-7, the full variable domain is EAGVTQFPSHSVIEKGQTVTLRCDPISGHDNLYWYRRVMGKEIKFLLHFVKESKQDESGMPNNRFLAERTGGTYSTLKVQPAELEDSGVYFCASSQDGQGEYEQYFGPGTRLTVT.